The T cell receptor beta chain under discussion was sequenced for a study of T cell responses to AZD1222 COVID-19 vaccine. Some clones are missing from TCRdb's copy, which holds only in-frame ones; the method was immunoSEQ multiplex PCR. In the table there are some 90,000 clones, around 86% of which are singletons. Trimming left V 5 bases short and J 3 bases short, with 14 bases between. This CDR3 contains 14 residues. Germline CDR1 reads MNHEY; CDR2 reads SVGAGI. The sample was peripheral blood, taken on day 0 of AZD1222 vaccination. This receptor was taken from an adult in good health. The chain has TRBV6-5 and TRBJ2-7; D may correspond to TRBD1 or TRBD2 (6 bases each). CDR3 amino acids: CASSPRRGGYEQYF. CDR3 DNA: TGTGCCAGCAGTCCCCGCAGGGGAGGCTACGAGCAGTACTTC.